This TCR beta chain emerged from a study of shared T cell receptors in the human thymus (dated by TCRdb to the early 2020s). Looking at the study overall: The study investigated the way shared, self-reactive T-cell receptor alpha chains are produced in the human thymus.

The library relied on the immunoSEQ multiplex PCR assay. The table comes from immuneACCESS by way of TCRdb, which keeps in-frame sequences with V and J called. Part of the clones is missing from these tables; in studies checked, under half for an unresolved V gene and the rest for unknown reasons. The sample table lists roughly 710,000 clones, 70% to 90% of them with a count of one. The ten biggest clones cover around 0.0099% of the sample. CDR1 MDHEN and CDR2 SYDVKM are derived from the germline V gene. V is reduced by 5 bases and J by 6 bases, leaving a spacing of 10 bases between them. The CDR3 spans 13 residues, from the cysteine through the phenylalanine. Only the CDR3 DNA stays, 39 bases, in frame from base 1. Concerning this clone itself: This clone's antigen is unknown. Base quality data are lacking; no much larger clone is found one base away.

A further study also used this sample, focusing on human thymus T cells. As noted in the second study: The donors were immunologically healthy infants in Finland who had open corrective cardiac surgery for congenital heart defects. The thymus tissue came from surgical resects taken out during corrective cardiac surgery. V and J gene segment usage appeared biased in both thymic and peripheral blood repertoires. According to the related research, thymic TCR repertoires were highly overlapping among unrelated individuals. The study described the TCR alpha and beta repertoires in under ten infant thymus samples and a few matching peripheral blood samples. The cohort included a handful of male and two female infants, with donor ages spanning 7 to 244 days. Thymocytes were freed from the tissue by mechanical means and kept at -70 degrees C as pellets of roughly 9-30 million cells. Genomic DNA was extracted from frozen cell pellets with a QIAsymphony instrument. TCRB and TCRAD loci were amplified from a standardized quantity of quality-controlled genomic DNA using the immunoSEQ multiplex PCR assay. The V(D)J region was spanned by amplicons of a length sufficient to cover the CDR3 and to identify V and J genes. The amplicons were sequenced on an Illumina platform via the commercial immunoSEQ service. Primer bias and sequencing errors were corrected as previously described, and TCRAD and TCRB were defined on the basis of the IMGT database. The repertoires were analysed using immunoSEQ Analyzer 3.0 and VDJTools for basic statistics, V/J segment usage, diversity estimates, rarefaction and pairwise overlap. To estimate diversity, the Chao1, ChaoE, Efron-Thisted, Shannon and inverse Simpson indices were applied, and diversity was also estimated on datasets down-sampled to the smallest sample. Repertoire overlap used strict matching of CDR3 nucleotide sequence, V gene and J gene, with Jaccard-based multidimensional scaling clustering. Thymus samples yielded on average around 810,000 unique TCRB clonotypes, compared with about 80,000 from blood samples.

Sequenced sample: thymocytes. The chain links TRBV28 with TRBJ2-2, and the D gene may be TRBD1, 6 bases matching. The sequence was collected from a girl less than two years old with a congenital heart defect. Donor details come from another sample of the same person, matched by shared clones. DNA sequence: TGTGCCAGCAGTGCTGAGGGGGCCGGGGAGCTGTTTTTT. It specifies CASSAEGAGELFF.